Listed below are T cell receptor beta chains from one sample, sequenced in a study of T-cell reconstitution after alpha-beta-depleted transplantation in children. TCRdb itself ran the PCR reads through MiXCR, one entry per CDR3 protein. The table has fewer than 750,000 distinct CDR3 sequences, roughly a quarter seen once. The sample here was PBMCs, taken before TCRalphabeta/CD19-depleted stem cell transplant. The receptors here all came from a boy less than two years old with Wiskott-Aldrich syndrome, due to receive a stem cell transplant. Both conserved end residues are part of each CDR3. Each record gives: clone size, V gene, J gene, D gene, CDR3 DNA, CDR3 protein. The D gene is left open where the match is weak. A clone size is listed for some rows: how often the clone was seen (once, few, many), or a class if it is expanded.

many,TRBV28,TRBJ2-3,NA,TGTGCGCTTTGTGGGGTCCGAGATACGCAGTATTTT,CALCGVRDTQYF
NA,TRBV5-1,TRBJ2-5,NA,TGCGCCAGCAGCTTGGATCCCTGGGGCATCAAGAGGGAGACCCAGTACTTC,CASSLDPWGIKRETQYF
NA,TRBV25-1,TRBJ1-1,NA,TGTGCCAGCAGTGCTTCTCACCTAGGCGACACTGAAGCTTTCTTT,CASSASHLGDTEAFF
few,TRBV20-1,TRBJ1-5,NA,TGCAGTGCGGCTTTGCGGAGACCAGTCCAGCATTTT,CSAALRRPVQHF
few,TRBV20-1,TRBJ1-5,NA,TGCAGTGCCGGATCCCAGGGGTGGCCCCAGCATTTT,CSAGSQGWPQHF
NA,TRBV25-1,TRBJ2-1,NA,TGTGCCAGCAGTCCAGCCGGGGCCCGCTACAATGAGCAGTTCTTC,CASSPAGARYNEQFF
NA,TRBV6-2/TRBV6-3,TRBJ2-1,TRBD2,TGTGCCAGCAGTCTACAACGTACTAGCGGGAGGCGGTCCTACAATGAGCAGTTCTTC,CASSLQRTSGRRSYNEQFF
NA,TRBV11-2,TRBJ2-1,TRBD2,TGTGCCAGCAGCTTAATAGGACTAGCGGGATTGGGGTACAATGAGCAGTTCTTC,CASSLIGLAGLGYNEQFF
NA,TRBV29-1,TRBJ2-1,NA,TGCAGCGTTGATGGCGACAGGTCCTATGAGCAGTTCTTC,CSVDGDRSYEQFF
NA,TRBV20-1,TRBJ2-1,TRBD2,TGCAGTGCTAGAGATAAGGCGGGAGGGTTTTGGAATGAGCAGTTCTTC,CSARDKAGGFWNEQFF
NA,TRBV6-1,TRBJ2-1,TRBD1,TGTGCCAGCAGTCCCAACTATCAGGGACAGGTGCCCTACAATGAGCAGTTCTTC,CASSPNYQGQVPYNEQFF
NA,TRBV7-2,TRBJ2-5,NA,TGTGCCAGCAGCATAACCCGGACCCAAGAGACCCAGTACTTC,CASSITRTQETQYF
few,TRBV12-3/TRBV12-4,TRBJ1-6,NA,TGTGCCAGCAGTTTCGGGGTAGGGAGTTCACCCCTCCACTTT,CASSFGVGSSPLHF
few,TRBV5-1,TRBJ2-5,TRBD2,TGCGCCAGCAACCGTATTCCTAGCGGGAGTAGAGAGACCCAGTACTTC,CASNRIPSGSRETQYF
NA,TRBV5-1,TRBJ1-2,TRBD1,TGCGCCAGCAGCTTGCCGGACAGGGGAAAGACGGACTATGGCTACACCTTC,CASSLPDRGKTDYGYTF
NA,TRBV27,TRBJ1-2,NA,TGTGCCAGCAGCCACCATTTTGGGGGCTATGGCTACACCTTC,CASSHHFGGYGYTF
few,TRBV10-3,TRBJ2-7,NA,TGTGCCATCAGTGTGGACAGCTCCTACGAGCAGTACTTC,CAISVDSSYEQYF
few,TRBV12-3/TRBV12-4,TRBJ2-1,NA,TGTGCCAGCAGCACCACAGACCAACTAGACAATGAGCAGTTCTTC,CASSTTDQLDNEQFF
few,TRBV29-1,TRBJ2-7,NA,TGCAGCGTTGAAAGAGAGAGGGGTGAAGAGCAGTACTTC,CSVERERGEEQYF
NA,TRBV12-3/TRBV12-4,TRBJ1-1,NA,TGTGCCAGCAGTTTTCAGACAAACACTGAAGCTTTCTTT,CASSFQTNTEAFF
NA,TRBV20-1,TRBJ2-1,NA,TGCAGTGCCTCGAGAATCCACCTAATCTACAATGAGCAGTTCTTC,CSASRIHLIYNEQFF
few,TRBV28,TRBJ2-5,TRBD1,TGTGCCAGCAGTTTATTTGGGCCAGGGGGAATGGAGACCCAGTACTTC,CASSLFGPGGMETQYF
NA,TRBV20-1,TRBJ2-3,TRBD2,TGCAGTGCCCTGACTAGCGGGAGGACTCGACTCTACACAGATACGCAGTATTTT,CSALTSGRTRLYTDTQYF
few,TRBV13,TRBJ2-1,NA,TGTGCCAGCAGCTTAAGGTCTAAGGGGCCTAGCTCCTACAATGAGCAGTTCTTC,CASSLRSKGPSSYNEQFF
few,TRBV5-1,TRBJ2-1,NA,TGCGCCAGCAGCTTGGGGGGGACGGACTGGCACAATGAGCAGTTCTTC,CASSLGGTDWHNEQFF
NA,TRBV5-1,TRBJ2-1,NA,TGCGCCAGCAGCTTGGAATTGGGGGTGACTCACTCGAATGAGCAGTTCTTC,CASSLELGVTHSNEQFF
few,TRBV12-3/TRBV12-4,TRBJ2-5,NA,TGTGCCAGCAGCCCCATGGGGGCAGAGACCCAGTACTTC,CASSPMGAETQYF
NA,TRBV29-1,TRBJ2-7,NA,TGCAGCGTTCGAAATACTGGTAGCTCCTACGAGCAGTACTTC,CSVRNTGSSYEQYF
few,TRBV25-1,TRBJ2-1,NA,TGTGCCAGCATCAGGACGGGGGCCGTTGAGCAGTTCTTC,CASIRTGAVEQFF
NA,TRBV10-3,TRBJ2-5,TRBD1,TGTGCCATCGGAAAGACAGGGGTGTACCAAGAGACCCAGTACTTC,CAIGKTGVYQETQYF
few,TRBV3-1,TRBJ2-1,NA,TGTGCCAGCAGCAACAGCAATGAGCAGTTCTTC,CASSNSNEQFF
NA,TRBV5-1,TRBJ2-3,TRBD1,TGCGCCAGCAGCTTGGTTCGGACAGGGGAAACAGATACGCAGTATTTT,CASSLVRTGETDTQYF
NA,TRBV20-1,TRBJ2-5,NA,TGCAGTGCTGTCGGGGAGACCCAGTACTTC,CSAVGETQYF
NA,TRBV5-1,TRBJ1-3,NA,TGCGCCAGCAGCTTGGAACCTGGAAACACCATATATTTT,CASSLEPGNTIYF
NA,TRBV12-3/TRBV12-4,TRBJ2-7,NA,TGTGCCAGCAGTTTAGCGGGGGGTCGGACCTACGAGCAGTACTTC,CASSLAGGRTYEQYF
few,TRBV3-1,TRBJ1-6,TRBD1,TGTGCCAGCAGCCAACGGGACAGGGGAAATTCACCCCTCCACTTT,CASSQRDRGNSPLHF
NA,TRBV20-1,TRBJ2-1,NA,TGCAGTGCTAGAGATCAACTAGGAGTGAATGAGCAGTTCTTC,CSARDQLGVNEQFF
NA,TRBV6-6,TRBJ1-2,TRBD1,TGTGCCAGCAGGACTACAGGGGTCAATGGCTACACCTTC,CASRTTGVNGYTF
NA,TRBV6-1,TRBJ2-2,NA,TGTGCCAGCAGGGCAGAGAGGGGGAAGTTTGGGGAGCTGTTTTTT,CASRAERGKFGELFF
NA,TRBV5-1,TRBJ2-2,NA,TGCGCCAGCAGCTTGAACGGGATGGAGCTGTTTTTT,CASSLNGMELFF
few,TRBV7-2,TRBJ2-7,NA,TGTGCCAGCAGCTTAGTGGTGGGGAGTCCCTACGAGCAGTACTTC,CASSLVVGSPYEQYF
NA,TRBV4-1,TRBJ1-1,NA,TGCGCCAGCAGCCCCCCCGGGCGGTTGAACACTGAAGCTTTCTTT,CASSPPGRLNTEAFF
NA,TRBV15,TRBJ1-2,NA,TGTGCCACCAGCAGAGATACGTACAGAAACGATGGCTACACCTTC,CATSRDTYRNDGYTF
few,TRBV20-1,TRBJ2-1,TRBD2,TGCAGTGCTAGAGATCGGTTAACTAGCGGGAGGTTCAATGAGCAGTTCTTC,CSARDRLTSGRFNEQFF
NA,TRBV5-4,TRBJ2-7,NA,TGTGCCAGCAGCCCCGGTGGAGGGGTTAGAGAACACGAGCAGTACTTC,CASSPGGGVREHEQYF
NA,TRBV20-1,TRBJ2-3,NA,TGCAGTGCGACCACAGGGGATACGCAGTATTTT,CSATTGDTQYF
few,TRBV27,TRBJ2-3,NA,TGTGCCAGCAGTTTTGGGTTCGGCGGAGGGGTCACAGATACGCAGTATTTT,CASSFGFGGGVTDTQYF
NA,TRBV20-1,TRBJ2-1,NA,TGCAGTGCTAGACCGAGACGGTTCAATGAGCAGTTCTTC,CSARPRRFNEQFF
few,TRBV5-1,TRBJ2-3,NA,TGCGCCAGCAGCTCAGAACCCACAGATACGCAGTATTTT,CASSSEPTDTQYF
few,TRBV14,TRBJ2-1,TRBD1,TGTGCCAGCAGCCAAAGACAGGGGCGGGACAATGAGCAGTTCTTC,CASSQRQGRDNEQFF
NA,TRBV5-1,TRBJ2-7,TRBD1,TGCGCCAGCGGACAGGGGCAGTACGAGCAGTACTTC,CASGQGQYEQYF